A selection of T cell receptor beta chains follows, all from one sample in a study of shared clonotypes between healthy human individuals. Sequencing was performed with immunoSEQ multiplex PCR; in TCRdb, only in-frame clones are kept and a portion is missing. The sample includes around 550,000 clones, approximately 96% of them seen just once. Sequenced sample: naive CD8+ T cells sorted from blood. These receptors all stem from a woman aged 25 to 39 in good health. Each CDR3 is given with its conserved first and last residue. The D gene is left open where the match is weak. Some rows mark clone size as missing; the rest say once, few, many or name a class of expanded clone.

cdr3_aa: CASSKDHGLAGDNEQFF
cdr3_nt: TGCGCCAGCAGCAAAGATCACGGACTAGCGGGAGACAATGAGCAGTTCTTC
clone_size: .
d_call: TRBD2
j_call: TRBJ2-1
v_call: TRBV4-1

cdr3_aa: CASSLSPGQGAYEQYF
cdr3_nt: TGTGCCAGCAGTCTCTCTCCGGGACAGGGGGCCTACGAGCAGTACTTC
clone_size: .
d_call: TRBD1
j_call: TRBJ2-7
v_call: TRBV28

cdr3_aa: CASSQTGVSTDTQYF
cdr3_nt: TGCGCCAGCAGTCAGACCGGGGTCAGCACAGATACGCAGTATTTT
clone_size: .
d_call: .
j_call: TRBJ2-3
v_call: TRBV5-1

cdr3_aa: CASSLGTGRNEKLFF
cdr3_nt: TGTGCCAGCAGCTTGGGAACAGGGCGGAATGAAAAACTGTTTTTT
clone_size: .
d_call: .
j_call: TRBJ1-4
v_call: TRBV5-6

cdr3_aa: CASQMVAGGSYEQYF
cdr3_nt: TGTGCCAGCCAGATGGTAGCGGGAGGATCTTACGAGCAGTACTTC
clone_size: .
d_call: TRBD2
j_call: TRBJ2-7
v_call: TRBV19

cdr3_aa: CASRVLPPGLAGTGELFF
cdr3_nt: TGTGCCAGCAGAGTTTTACCACCGGGACTAGCGGGCACCGGGGAGCTGTTTTTT
clone_size: .
d_call: TRBD2
j_call: TRBJ2-2
v_call: TRBV28

cdr3_aa: CASSLDWATPGTEAFF
cdr3_nt: TGTGCCAGCAGCTTAGATTGGGCTACACCGGGGACTGAAGCTTTCTTT
clone_size: .
d_call: .
j_call: TRBJ1-1
v_call: TRBV11-1

cdr3_aa: CASSFTGGDYEQYF
cdr3_nt: TGTGCCAGCAGTTTTACAGGGGGCGACTACGAGCAGTACTTC
clone_size: .
d_call: TRBD1
j_call: TRBJ2-7
v_call: TRBV28

cdr3_aa: CASSLAGSGNTIYF
cdr3_nt: TGTGCCAGCAGCTTAGCCGGCTCTGGAAACACCATATATTTT
clone_size: .
d_call: .
j_call: TRBJ1-3
v_call: TRBV7-9

cdr3_aa: CATSREEVNTGELFF
cdr3_nt: TGTGCCACCAGCAGAGAAGAAGTGAACACCGGGGAGCTGTTTTTT
clone_size: .
d_call: .
j_call: TRBJ2-2
v_call: TRBV15

cdr3_aa: CASLWSGRDNEQFF
cdr3_nt: TGTGCCAGCCTCTGGAGCGGGAGGGACAATGAGCAGTTCTTC
clone_size: .
d_call: TRBD2
j_call: TRBJ2-1
v_call: TRBV2

cdr3_aa: CASSPMGMGSPLHF
cdr3_nt: TGTGCCAGCAGCCCCATGGGTATGGGTTCACCCCTCCACTTT
clone_size: .
d_call: .
j_call: TRBJ1-6
v_call: TRBV7-2

cdr3_aa: CASSLRGGWAWEQYF
cdr3_nt: TGTGCCAGCAGTTTACGGGGTGGGTGGGCTTGGGAGCAGTACTTC
clone_size: .
d_call: .
j_call: TRBJ2-7
v_call: TRBV28

cdr3_aa: CASSSAIYEQYF
cdr3_nt: TGTGCCAGCAGCTCCGCAATCTACGAGCAGTACTTC
clone_size: .
d_call: .
j_call: TRBJ2-7
v_call: TRBV7-9

cdr3_aa: CASTHRAGTSGRFTDTQYF
cdr3_nt: TGTGCCAGTACCCATCGCGCCGGGACTAGCGGGAGATTCACAGATACGCAGTATTTT
clone_size: .
d_call: TRBD2
j_call: TRBJ2-3
v_call: TRBV19

cdr3_aa: CASSSGQAPREAFF
cdr3_nt: TGTGCCAGCAGTTCGGGACAGGCCCCCCGGGAAGCTTTCTTT
clone_size: .
d_call: TRBD1
j_call: TRBJ1-1
v_call: TRBV28

cdr3_aa: CASSLDRGNQPQHF
cdr3_nt: TGTGCCAGCAGTCTGGACAGGGGCAATCAGCCCCAGCATTTT
clone_size: .
d_call: TRBD1
j_call: TRBJ1-5
v_call: TRBV28

cdr3_aa: CASSRAGGTFF
cdr3_nt: TGTGCCAGCAGCCGCGCGGGCGGGACTTTCTTT
clone_size: .
d_call: .
j_call: TRBJ1-1
v_call: TRBV7-8

cdr3_aa: CASSPAAGYGYTF
cdr3_nt: TGTGCCAGCAGCCCGGCGGCGGGGTATGGCTACACCTTC
clone_size: .
d_call: .
j_call: TRBJ1-2
v_call: TRBV6-5

cdr3_aa: CASRGTGGDTQYF
cdr3_nt: TGTGCCAGCAGGGGGACAGGGGGAGATACGCAGTATTTT
clone_size: once
d_call: TRBD1
j_call: TRBJ2-3
v_call: TRBV6-5

cdr3_aa: CASRDRDTYQPQHF
cdr3_nt: TGTGCCAGCAGGGACCGGGACACTTATCAGCCCCAGCATTTT
clone_size: once
d_call: .
j_call: TRBJ1-5
v_call: TRBV28

cdr3_aa: CASSWAYTGELFF
cdr3_nt: TGTGCCAGCAGCTGGGCCTACACCGGGGAGCTGTTTTTT
clone_size: .
d_call: .
j_call: TRBJ2-2
v_call: TRBV5-4

cdr3_aa: CASSYAGQAHTEAFF
cdr3_nt: TGTGCCAGCAGTTACGCCGGACAGGCCCACACTGAAGCTTTCTTT
clone_size: .
d_call: TRBD1
j_call: TRBJ1-1
v_call: TRBV6-5

cdr3_aa: CASSQDKESKGPINYGYTF
cdr3_nt: TGTGCCAGCAGCCAAGATAAGGAGAGCAAGGGCCCCATTAACTATGGCTACACCTTC
clone_size: .
d_call: .
j_call: TRBJ1-2
v_call: TRBV14

cdr3_aa: CASSLASGAYEQYF
cdr3_nt: TGTGCCAGCAGCTTAGCGTCAGGGGCATACGAGCAGTACTTC
clone_size: .
d_call: .
j_call: TRBJ2-7
v_call: TRBV7-8

cdr3_aa: CASSTRPREHDEKLFF
cdr3_nt: TGTGCCAGCAGTACGAGGCCCAGGGAACATGATGAAAAACTGTTTTTT
clone_size: .
d_call: .
j_call: TRBJ1-4
v_call: TRBV25-1

cdr3_aa: CASSLAGEGEQFF
cdr3_nt: TGTGCCAGCAGCTTGGCCGGCGAGGGCGAGCAGTTCTTC
clone_size: .
d_call: .
j_call: TRBJ2-1
v_call: TRBV5-6

cdr3_aa: CASSHPDNEQFF
cdr3_nt: TGTGCCAGCAGCCATCCCGACAATGAGCAGTTCTTC
clone_size: .
d_call: .
j_call: TRBJ2-1
v_call: TRBV16

cdr3_aa: CASRGLRDRVGEQYF
cdr3_nt: TGTGCCAGCAGAGGCCTTCGGGACAGGGTGGGCGAGCAGTACTTC
clone_size: .
d_call: TRBD1
j_call: TRBJ2-7
v_call: TRBV2

cdr3_aa: CASTELAGVNYEQYF
cdr3_nt: TGTGCCAGCACCGAACTAGCGGGAGTTAACTACGAGCAGTACTTC
clone_size: once
d_call: TRBD2
j_call: TRBJ2-7
v_call: TRBV2

cdr3_aa: CSAFATFEQFF
cdr3_nt: TGCAGTGCGTTCGCCACTTTCGAGCAGTTCTTC
clone_size: .
d_call: .
j_call: TRBJ2-1
v_call: TRBV20-1